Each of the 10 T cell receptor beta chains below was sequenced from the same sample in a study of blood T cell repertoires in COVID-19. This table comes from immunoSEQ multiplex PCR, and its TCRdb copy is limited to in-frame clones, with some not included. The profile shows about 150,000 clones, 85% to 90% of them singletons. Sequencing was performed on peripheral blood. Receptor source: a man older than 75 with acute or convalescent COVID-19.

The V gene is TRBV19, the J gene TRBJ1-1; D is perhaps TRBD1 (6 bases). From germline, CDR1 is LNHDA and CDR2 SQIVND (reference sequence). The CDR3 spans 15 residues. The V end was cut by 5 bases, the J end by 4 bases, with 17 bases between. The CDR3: CASSLSTGRATEAFF. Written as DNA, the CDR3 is TGTGCCAGTAGTTTGAGTACAGGGCGGGCCACTGAAGCTTTCTTT. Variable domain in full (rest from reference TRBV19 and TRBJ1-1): DGGITQSPKYLFRKEGQNVTLSCEQNLNHDAMYWYRQDPGQGLRLIYYSQIVNDFQKGDIAEGYSVSREKKESFPLTVTSAQKNPTAFYLCASSLSTGRATEAFFGQGTRLTVV.

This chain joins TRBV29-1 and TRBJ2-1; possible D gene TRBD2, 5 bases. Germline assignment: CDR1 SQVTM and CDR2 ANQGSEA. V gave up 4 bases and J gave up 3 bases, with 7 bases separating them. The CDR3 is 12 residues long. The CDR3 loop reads CSVARGYNEQFF. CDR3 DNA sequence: TGCAGCGTTGCACGGGGCTACAATGAGCAGTTCTTC.

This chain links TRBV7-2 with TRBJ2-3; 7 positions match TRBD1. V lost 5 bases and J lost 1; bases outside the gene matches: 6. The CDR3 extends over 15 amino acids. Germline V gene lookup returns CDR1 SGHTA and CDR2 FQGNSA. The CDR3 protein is CASSPTGVGTDTQYF. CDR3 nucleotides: TGTGCCAGCAGCCCAACAGGGGTTGGCACAGATACGCAGTATTTT.

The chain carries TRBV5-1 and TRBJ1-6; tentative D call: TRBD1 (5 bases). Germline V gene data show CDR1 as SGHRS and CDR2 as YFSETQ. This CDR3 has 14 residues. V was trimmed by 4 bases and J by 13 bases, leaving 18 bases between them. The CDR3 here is CASSPGGIGTPLHF. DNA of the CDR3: TGCGCCAGCAGCCCCGGGGGGATCGGAACTCCCCTCCACTTT.

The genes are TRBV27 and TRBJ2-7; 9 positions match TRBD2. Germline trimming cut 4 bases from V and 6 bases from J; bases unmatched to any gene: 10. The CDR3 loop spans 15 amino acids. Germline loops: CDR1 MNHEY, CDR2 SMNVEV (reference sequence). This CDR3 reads CASSSQPGLAGEQYF. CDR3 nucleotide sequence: TGTGCCAGCAGTTCCCAACCGGGACTAGCTGGCGAGCAGTACTTC.

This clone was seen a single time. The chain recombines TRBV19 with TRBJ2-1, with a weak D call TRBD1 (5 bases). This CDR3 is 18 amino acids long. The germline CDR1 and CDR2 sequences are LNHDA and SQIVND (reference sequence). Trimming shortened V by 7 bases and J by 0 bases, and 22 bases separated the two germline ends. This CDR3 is CASTLRPGFDSSYNEQFF. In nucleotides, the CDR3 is TGTGCCAGTACCCTCCGTCCAGGGTTCGACAGCTCCTACAATGAGCAGTTCTTC.

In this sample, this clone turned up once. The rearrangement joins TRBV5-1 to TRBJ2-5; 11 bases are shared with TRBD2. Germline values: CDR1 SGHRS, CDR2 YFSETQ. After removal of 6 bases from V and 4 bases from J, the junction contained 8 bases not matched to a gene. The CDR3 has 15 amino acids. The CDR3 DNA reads TGCGCCAGCACTATTAGCGGGGGGGACGGAGAGACCCAGTACTTC. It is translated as CASTISGGDGETQYF.

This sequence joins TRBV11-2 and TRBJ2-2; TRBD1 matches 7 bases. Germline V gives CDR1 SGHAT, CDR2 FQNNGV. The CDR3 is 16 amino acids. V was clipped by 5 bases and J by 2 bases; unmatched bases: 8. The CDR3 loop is CASSRTGTANTGELFF. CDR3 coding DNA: TGTGCCAGCAGCCGCACCGGGACAGCCAACACCGGGGAGCTGTTTTTT.

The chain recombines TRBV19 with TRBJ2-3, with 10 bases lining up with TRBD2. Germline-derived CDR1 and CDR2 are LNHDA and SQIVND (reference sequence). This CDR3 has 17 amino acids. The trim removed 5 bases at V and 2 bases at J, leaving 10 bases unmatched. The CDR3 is CASSLYWTSGYTDTQYF. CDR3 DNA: TGTGCCAGTAGTCTCTACTGGACTAGCGGTTACACAGATACGCAGTATTTT. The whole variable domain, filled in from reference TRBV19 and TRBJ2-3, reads DGGITQSPKYLFRKEGQNVTLSCEQNLNHDAMYWYRQDPGQGLRLIYYSQIVNDFQKGDIAEGYSVSREKKESFPLTVTSAQKNPTAFYLCASSLYWTSGYTDTQYFGPGTRLTVL.

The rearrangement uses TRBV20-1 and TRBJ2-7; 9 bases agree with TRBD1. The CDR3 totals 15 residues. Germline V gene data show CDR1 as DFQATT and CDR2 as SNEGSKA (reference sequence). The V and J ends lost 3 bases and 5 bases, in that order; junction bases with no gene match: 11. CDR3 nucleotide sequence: TGCAGTGCTAGTGTTCCGGGACAGGGATCGGACGAGCAGTACTTC. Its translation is CSASVPGQGSDEQYF.